This T cell receptor (beta chain) comes out of a study of neurological immune-mediated disorders. Overall study findings and caveats: Whereas HTLV-1-associated myelopathy showed the most TCR clonal expansion, multiple sclerosis showed the least, with levels below those of healthy controls. No link was found between any clinical or MRI feature and the multiple sclerosis repertoire cluster.

By 5'RACE with 10-nucleotide random UMIs, the cDNA was made. The authors obtained over 170 million TCR-beta sequences from 15-18 subjects per sequencing run. A single record per CDR3 protein comes from TCRdb applying MiXCR to the 5' RACE reads. The sample yields about 66,000 distinct CDR3 sequences, roughly 3.9% seen once. This clonotype was observed at least ten times. No antigen is known for it. The TCR was taken from a young man with multiple sclerosis. Sample: PBMCs.

CDR3 protein: CSARDRTSGGTGELFF. The CDR3 nucleotides are TGCAGTGCTAGAGATCGAACTAGCGGGGGAACCGGGGAGCTGTTTTTT. The chain couples TRBV20-1 to TRBJ2-2; 11 bases agree with TRBD2. Germline CDR1 is DFQATT and CDR2 is SNEGSKA (reference sequence). There are 16 residues in the CDR3. With 0 bases clipped from V and 5 bases from J, the junction kept 5 bases outside the gene matches.